The 11 T cell receptor beta chains in this list originate from one sample, sequenced in a study of cytomegalovirus exposure and HLA in healthy donors. Primers included in the PCR were 60 Vbeta and 13 Jbeta primers. Sequencing was performed with immunoSEQ multiplex PCR; in TCRdb, only in-frame clones are kept and a portion is missing. The table records 250,000 to 350,000 clones, roughly 90% of them present only once. The sample was PBMCs. All receptors come from a man in his forties in good health and CMV-seropositive.

This clone has only a few counts. V gene TRBV4-1 combines with J gene TRBJ2-2; D call uncertain. The CDR3 sequence is 12 residues long. The V end lost 4 bases, the J end lost 6 bases, and 6 bases lay between the germline ends. Germline CDR1 and CDR2: MGHRA and YSYEKL. The DNA of the CDR3 is TGCGCCAGCAGCCGAGTGCCCGGGGAGCTGTTTTTT. Translation: CASSRVPGELFF.

The chain recombines TRBV5-4 with TRBJ2-5, with D possibly being TRBD2 (6 bases). The CDR3 spans 14 residues. The germline gives CDR1 SGHNT, CDR2 YYREEE (reference sequence). The V gene lost 3 bases and the J gene lost 1 base, with 10 bases spanning the gap. CDR3 region: CASSWGEPQETQYF. CDR3 bases: TGTGCCAGCAGCTGGGGGGAACCCCAAGAGACCCAGTACTTC.

The chain couples TRBV5-6 to TRBJ2-7, with 7 bases aligning to TRBD1. CDR1 is SGHDT, CDR2 YYEEEE, per germline. Trimming removed 0 bases from V and 4 bases from J; junction bases left unmatched: 4. This CDR3 comprises 14 residues. CDR3 protein: CASSLAGQKYEQYF. The CDR3 bases are TGTGCCAGCAGCTTGGCGGGACAGAAATACGAGCAGTACTTC.

CDR3: CASSSGSGTSGYEQFF. The DNA for the CDR3 is TGTGCCAGCAGCTCAGGAAGCGGGACCTCGGGGTATGAGCAGTTCTTC. This sequence joins TRBV7-3 and TRBJ2-1, with 7 bases matching TRBD2. The CDR3 length is 16 residues. From germline, CDR1 is SGHTA and CDR2 FQGTGA. V was clipped by 4 bases and J by 8 bases; unmatched bases: 14.

The CDR3 is CASSLRTGDTEAFF. Here the CDR3 DNA reads TGTGCCAGCAGCCTCCGGACAGGGGACACTGAAGCTTTCTTT. The genes are TRBV11-2 and TRBJ1-1, with TRBD1 identical over 9 bases. Per the germline V gene, CDR1 is SGHAT and CDR2 is FQNNGV. The CDR3 contains 14 residues. Unmatched junction bases numbered 4, after V lost 5 bases and J lost 3 bases.

The chain joins TRBV27 to TRBJ2-6; D is uncertain. CDR3 length: 18 residues. Trimming removed 5 bases from V and 0 bases from J, with 17 bases in between. CDR1 is MNHEY, CDR2 SMNVEV, per germline (reference sequence). This chain's CDR3 is CASSLTTAPFSGANVLTF. The DNA for the CDR3 is TGTGCCAGCAGTCTAACTACGGCCCCATTCTCTGGGGCCAACGTCCTGACTTTC.

The sample holds one count of this clone. The chain carries TRBV28 and TRBJ2-7; 13 bases map to TRBD2. This CDR3 has 16 amino acids. Germline-derived CDR1 and CDR2 are MDHEN and SYDVKM. The trim removed 3 bases at V and 3 bases at J, leaving 5 bases unmatched. This CDR3 reads CASSFETSGRFYEQYF. CDR3 in DNA: TGTGCCAGCAGTTTCGAGACTAGCGGGAGGTTCTACGAGCAGTACTTC.

The chain links TRBV6-5 to TRBJ2-7; D uncertain. Trimming cost V 8 bases and J 1 base, with 12 bases left between them. Germline V CDR1 and CDR2: MNHEY, SVGAGI. The CDR3 is 13 amino acids. CDR3 region: CASAALQSYEQYF. In DNA form, the CDR3 reads TGTGCCAGCGCGGCGTTGCAATCCTACGAGCAGTACTTC.

The rearrangement uses TRBV7-8 and TRBJ2-3; D gene uncertain. Germline V gives CDR1 SGHVS, CDR2 FQNEAQ. The CDR3 extends over 15 amino acids. V was trimmed by 3 bases and J by 1 base, leaving 11 bases between them. CDR3 residues: CASSLVLSGTDTQYF. CDR3 in DNA: TGTGCCAGCAGCTTGGTTCTGTCAGGCACAGATACGCAGTATTTT.

The chain carries TRBV7-2 and TRBJ1-1; D is unresolved. Germline CDR1 is SGHTA and CDR2 is FQGNSA. The CDR3 covers 14 residues. V lost 5 bases to trimming and J lost 2 bases, with 12 bases between them. CDR3 protein: CASSRLLGNTEAFF. The CDR3 DNA reads TGTGCCAGCAGCCGACTGTTAGGTAACACTGAAGCTTTCTTT.

The gene calls are TRBV28 and TRBJ1-5, with 7 bases lining up with TRBD1. V lost 6 bases and J lost 0; bases outside the gene matches: 5. Germline V gene data show CDR1 as MDHEN and CDR2 as SYDVKM. This CDR3 has 15 amino acids. This CDR3 is CASSLGQYSNQPQHF. CDR3 DNA: TGTGCCAGCAGCCTGGGACAGTATAGCAATCAGCCCCAGCATTTT.